The rows below give T cell receptor beta chains drawn from one sample of a study of blood T cell repertoires in COVID-19. The method was immunoSEQ multiplex PCR; TCRdb's version includes in-frame clones alone and lacks a portion of them. The sample yields some 150,000 clones, about 85% seen once. Sequencing used peripheral blood. The receptors shown here come from a woman aged 70-85 years with COVID-19, enrolled during active disease. The CDR3 runs from the conserved cysteine through the conserved F or W. D genes are given only for firm matches. Expanded clones get a size class; other rows say once, few or many, or leave the size out.

v_call	j_call	clone_size	d_call	cdr3_aa	cdr3_nt
TRBV4-1	TRBJ1-3	few	-	CASSQRVGRDLNTIYF	TGCGCCAGCAGCCAGAGAGTAGGCAGGGACTTGAACACCATATATTTT
TRBV14	TRBJ1-6	-	TRBD1	CASSQVQGVHSPLHF	TGTGCCAGCAGCCAAGTACAGGGGGTTCATTCACCCCTCCACTTT
TRBV7-6	TRBJ1-5	-	TRBD1	CASSLGQGGYSNQPQHF	TGTGCCAGCAGCTTGGGGCAGGGGGGTTATAGCAATCAGCCCCAGCATTTT
TRBV12-3/TRBV12-4	TRBJ2-3	-	TRBD2	CASSRPRGLDRYF	TGTGCCAGCAGTAGGCCCCGGGGACTAGACAGGTATTTT
TRBV2	TRBJ1-5	-	TRBD1	CASSEGPGRGGGPYSNQPQHF	TGTGCCAGCAGTGAAGGGCCGGGTAGAGGGGGCGGCCCTTATAGCAATCAGCCCCAGCATTTT
TRBV6-6	TRBJ2-7	-	TRBD1	CASSTRNRGFYEQYF	TGTGCCAGCAGTACCCGGAACAGGGGATTCTACGAGCAGTACTTC
TRBV10-3	TRBJ1-6	few	-	CATSWGGNSPLHF	TGTGCCACCTCCTGGGGAGGGAATTCACCCCTCCACTTT
TRBV19	TRBJ2-7	once	-	CASSPRTVPYEQYF	TGTGCCAGTAGTCCCCGGACTGTTCCCTACGAGCAGTACTTC
TRBV7-2	TRBJ2-7	few	-	CASSLQGGSTGISYEQYF	TGTGCCAGCAGCTTACAGGGCGGCTCGACGGGCATATCCTACGAGCAGTACTTC
TRBV27	TRBJ2-7	-	-	CASSSGGFSSYEQYF	TGTGCCAGCAGTTCAGGGGGGTTTAGCTCCTACGAGCAGTACTTC
TRBV19	TRBJ2-7	-	TRBD1	CASSDSTGGLKQYF	TGTGCCAGTAGTGACTCGACAGGGGGTCTGAAGCAGTACTTC
TRBV7-9	TRBJ2-5	-	TRBD1	CASSVGQKETQYF	TGTGCCAGCAGCGTGGGACAGAAAGAGACCCAGTACTTC
TRBV19	TRBJ1-6	-	-	CASSLRVSDSPLHF	TGTGCCAGTAGTCTTCGGGTCTCCGATTCACCCCTCCACTTT
TRBV5-1	TRBJ1-1	-	-	CASSPGFEAFF	TGCGCCAGCAGCCCGGGGTTTGAAGCTTTCTTT
TRBV2	TRBJ2-3	-	-	CASPMNLSTDTQYF	TGTGCCAGTCCGATGAACCTAAGCACAGATACGCAGTATTTT
TRBV4-1	TRBJ1-6	-	TRBD1	CASSLTRDRGNSPLHF	TGCGCCAGCAGCCTTACCCGGGACAGGGGGAATTCACCCCTCCACTTT
TRBV20-1	TRBJ1-1	-	-	CSASLGGVGTEAFF	TGCAGTGCTAGTCTCGGGGGAGTTGGCACTGAAGCTTTCTTT
TRBV24-1	TRBJ1-1	-	-	CATSDSGVTEAFF	TGTGCCACCAGTGATTCCGGGGTGACTGAAGCTTTCTTT
TRBV7-2	TRBJ1-5	-	TRBD1	CASSRDRNPNQPQHF	TGTGCCAGCAGCCGGGACAGAAACCCCAATCAGCCCCAGCATTTT
TRBV29-1	TRBJ1-2	-	TRBD1	CSVTSGQGLYGYTF	TGCAGCGTTACCTCGGGACAGGGACTTTACGGCTACACCTTC
TRBV18	TRBJ2-2	-	-	CASSPTGVGELFF	TGTGCCAGCTCACCGACGGGGGTCGGGGAGCTGTTTTTT
TRBV9	TRBJ1-3	-	-	CASSVSALGSSSGNTIYF	TGTGCCAGCAGCGTATCGGCCCTAGGATCTAGCTCTGGAAACACCATATATTTT
TRBV5-1	TRBJ1-1	-	-	CASSLDGRGNTEAFF	TGCGCCAGCAGCTTGGACGGGCGGGGGAACACTGAAGCTTTCTTT
TRBV5-1	TRBJ1-1	-	TRBD1	CASTQLTGMNTEAFF	TGCGCCAGCACCCAACTGACAGGGATGAACACTGAAGCTTTCTTT
TRBV11-3	TRBJ1-5	-	-	CASSLNRQSNQPQHF	TGTGCCAGCAGCTTAAATCGACAGAGCAATCAGCCCCAGCATTTT
TRBV6-5	TRBJ1-2	-	-	CASNGGAEYYGYTF	TGTGCCAGCAACGGGGGGGCGGAGTACTATGGCTACACCTTC
TRBV9	TRBJ2-7	-	-	CASSVDSGFYEQYF	TGTGCCAGCAGCGTAGATTCAGGCTTCTACGAGCAGTACTTC
TRBV19	TRBJ1-2	-	TRBD1	CASTRTGLNYGYTF	TGTGCCAGTACCAGGACAGGCCTTAACTATGGCTACACCTTC
TRBV6-5	TRBJ1-1	few	-	CASTVGGGIRGEAFF	TGTGCCAGCACCGTGGGTGGGGGGATAAGGGGTGAAGCTTTCTTT
TRBV7-8	TRBJ2-7	-	-	CASSLARTEQYF	TGTGCCAGCAGCTTAGCGAGGACAGAGCAGTACTTC
TRBV6-2/TRBV6-3	TRBJ1-2	-	-	CASSYSTAGAYGYTF	TGTGCCAGCAGTTACTCGACAGCCGGAGCCTATGGCTACACCTTC
TRBV3-1/TRBV3-2	TRBJ1-5	few	-	CASSQKGGNSNQPQHF	TGTGCCAGCAGCCAAAAAGGGGGTAATAGCAATCAGCCCCAGCATTTT
TRBV27	TRBJ1-1	many	TRBD1	CASSARQGANTEAFF	TGTGCCAGCAGTGCCCGACAGGGAGCGAACACTGAAGCTTTCTTT
TRBV7-3	TRBJ2-2	-	-	CASRDAAGELFF	TGTGCCAGCAGGGATGCGGCCGGGGAGCTGTTTTTT
TRBV6-2/TRBV6-3	TRBJ2-3	once	TRBD2	CASSYKGTRASTDTQYF	TGTGCCAGCAGTTACAAAGGGACTAGGGCTAGCACAGATACGCAGTATTTT
TRBV11-2	TRBJ1-4	-	-	CASSLGGGVREKLFF	TGTGCCAGCAGCTTAGGTGGGGGGGTGCGTGAAAAACTGTTTTTT
TRBV5-4	TRBJ1-6	few	TRBD1	CASSGDMTGTNSPLHF	TGTGCCAGCAGCGGGGATATGACAGGGACTAATTCACCCCTCCACTTT
TRBV6-5	TRBJ1-5	-	-	CASRDRSWPQHF	TGTGCCAGCAGAGACAGGAGTTGGCCCCAGCATTTT
TRBV5-4	TRBJ1-5	once	-	CASSSGGSHSNQPQHF	TGTGCCAGCAGCTCGGGGGGCAGCCATAGCAATCAGCCCCAGCATTTT
TRBV6-6	TRBJ1-1	-	-	CASRPKARGLNTEAFF	TGTGCCAGCAGACCCAAGGCTAGGGGCCTGAACACTGAAGCTTTCTTT
TRBV27	TRBJ1-4	-	TRBD1	CASSLLPGTGNEKLFF	TGTGCCAGCAGCCTTCTGCCCGGGACAGGGAATGAAAAACTGTTTTTT
TRBV7-2	TRBJ1-2	-	TRBD1	CASSLGQGLSYGYTF	TGTGCCAGCAGCTTAGGACAGGGACTTTCCTATGGCTACACCTTC
TRBV5-1	TRBJ1-2	once	-	CASSLVGGSLHGYTF	TGCGCCAGCAGCTTGGTGGGAGGGAGTCTGCATGGCTACACCTTC
TRBV30	TRBJ1-5	-	TRBD1	CAWSVPGTGVNQPQHF	TGTGCCTGGAGTGTCCCCGGGACAGGGGTAAATCAGCCCCAGCATTTT
TRBV6-5	TRBJ1-2	-	TRBD1	CASKGGESGGYTF	TGTGCCAGCAAAGGGGGCGAGTCGGGTGGCTACACCTTC
TRBV3-1/TRBV3-2	TRBJ1-3	-	TRBD1	CASSLGGGYTIYF	TGTGCCAGCAGCCTAGGGGGCGGGTACACCATATATTTT
TRBV7-2	TRBJ1-6	-	-	CASSLALGANNSPLHF	TGTGCCAGCAGCTTAGCTCTGGGGGCCAATAATTCACCCCTCCACTTT
TRBV28	TRBJ1-5	-	-	CASRPHQVDNQPQHF	TGTGCCAGCAGGCCTCACCAGGTTGATAATCAGCCCCAGCATTTT
TRBV4-1	TRBJ1-6	-	TRBD1	CASSQGGQPSSSYNSPLHF	TGCGCCAGCAGCCAAGGGGGACAGCCTTCAAGCTCCTATAATTCACCCCTCCACTTT
TRBV10-3	TRBJ2-2	-	TRBD1	CAIRGQGDTGELFF	TGTGCCATCCGGGGACAGGGCGACACCGGGGAGCTGTTTTTT